These 27 T cell receptor beta chains were all obtained from the same sample, sequenced in a study of T cell responses to AZD1222 COVID-19 vaccine. Only in-frame clones appear in the TCRdb table, and some are missing; sequencing was by immunoSEQ multiplex PCR. The table shows some 150,000 clones, with roughly 90% occurring only once. The sequences come from peripheral blood, collected 28 days after the second AZD1222 dose. Source of these receptors: an adult who received the AZD1222 COVID-19 vaccine.

V usage is TRBV18 and J usage is TRBJ1-2, with D tentatively TRBD1 (5 bases). The germline gives CDR1 KGHSH, CDR2 LQKENI. This CDR3 is 17 amino acids long. The germline V and J ends were trimmed by 1 base and 2 bases, with 17 bases remaining between them. CDR3 loop: CASSPRGGGIINYGYTF. CDR3 nucleotides: TGTGCCAGCTCACCACGGGGCGGAGGAATAATCAACTATGGCTACACCTTC. Based on the CDR3 plus reference TRBV18 and TRBJ1-2, the full variable domain is NAGVMQNPRHLVRRRGQEARLRCSPMKGHSHVYWYRQLPEEGLKFMVYLQKENIIDESGMPKERFSAEFPKEGPSILRIQQVVRGDSAAYFCASSPRGGGIINYGYTFGSGTRLTVV.

The chain joins TRBV30 to TRBJ2-1; 8 bases match TRBD2. The CDR3 sequence is 16 residues long. The germline CDR1 and CDR2 sequences are GTSNPN and SVGIG (reference sequence). V shed 2 bases, J shed 0 bases, and the junction held 6 bases outside the gene matches. The CDR3 DNA follows: TGTGCCTGGAGTAGAGCGGGAGCTAGCTCCTACAATGAGCAGTTCTTC. Translating gives CAWSRAGASSYNEQFF.

This clone was observed once. The J gene is TRBJ2-7, the V gene TRBV4-1, with D possibly being TRBD2 (6 bases). The CDR3 totals 14 residues. V was clipped by 4 bases and J by 1 base, with 11 bases between them. The germline CDR1 and CDR2 sequences are MGHRA and YSYEKL. Here the CDR3 DNA reads TGCGCCAGCAGCCCAAGCGGGCCATCCTACGAGCAGTACTTC. Residues: CASSPSGPSYEQYF.

Turning to this clone: The same CDR3 can be traced to other DNA sequences in this sample. This rearrangement joins TRBV5-1 to TRBJ1-3, with D unresolved. V lost 5 bases to trimming and J lost 0 bases, with 6 bases between them. Germline V CDR1 and CDR2: SGHRS, YFSETQ. The CDR3 spans 13 residues. The CDR3 loop reads CASSPSSGNTIYF. The CDR3 region has the DNA TGCGCCAGCAGTCCTAGCTCTGGAAACACCATATATTTT.

V is TRBV6-6 and J is TRBJ1-5; tentatively, D is TRBD1 (5 bases). Trimming removed 5 bases at V and 1 base at J, with 15 bases between. CDR3 size: 16 residues. In germline, CDR1 is MNHNY, CDR2 SVGAGI (reference sequence). The CDR3 loop is CASSPTGGGSNQPQHF. In DNA, the CDR3 is TGTGCCAGCAGTCCCACTGGGGGGGGAAGCAATCAGCCCCAGCATTTT.

The CDR3 is CASSLFNRGAGELFF. The CDR3 DNA sequence: TGTGCCAGCAGCTTATTTAACAGGGGGGCCGGGGAGCTGTTTTTT. This chain joins TRBV5-4 and TRBJ2-2; 8 bases fit TRBD1. The CDR3 runs 15 residues. CDR1 and CDR2 from the germline V gene are SGHNT and YYREEE (reference sequence). With V trimmed by 2 bases and J by 6 bases, 6 bases remained unmatched.

J is TRBJ2-1 and V is TRBV2; 9 positions match TRBD1. V dropped 5 bases and J dropped 4; count of bases not matched to a gene: 6. This CDR3 is built from 15 residues. In germline, CDR1 is SNHLY, CDR2 FYNNEI. In nucleotides, the CDR3 is TGTGCCAGCAGTCCTACAGGGGGCGCGTACAATGAGCAGTTCTTC. It encodes CASSPTGGAYNEQFF.

V and J are TRBV5-1 and TRBJ1-4; TRBD1 might be the D (5 bases). V lost 4 bases, J lost 3 bases, and 22 bases lay in between. CDR3 length: 18 residues. Germline CDR1 reads SGHRS; CDR2 reads YFSETQ. CDR3 nucleotide sequence: TGCGCCAGCAGCCCTGGGGCTGTTACGTTTTCGGCTAATGAAAAACTGTTTTTT. Protein product: CASSPGAVTFSANEKLFF. Variable domain in full (rest from reference TRBV5-1 and TRBJ1-4): KAGVTQTPRYLIKTRGQQVTLSCSPISGHRSVSWYQQTPGQGLQFLFEYFSETQRNKGNFPGRFSGRQFSNSRSEMNVSTLELGDSALYLCASSPGAVTFSANEKLFFGSGTQLSVL.

Only one count was recorded for this clone. CDR3: CASSSQSSTYEQYF. For the CDR3, the DNA is TGTGCCAGCAGCTCCCAAAGTTCCACCTACGAGCAGTACTTC. V usage is TRBV6-5 and J usage is TRBJ2-7; D is uncertain. From germline, CDR1 is MNHEY and CDR2 SVGAGI. The ends were cut back, 6 bases at V and 2 bases at J, with 14 bases in the middle. This CDR3 contains 14 residues.

The V and J genes are TRBV3-1 (or the pseudogene TRBV3-2) and TRBJ2-6, with D hard to call. The CDR3 loop spans 15 amino acids. Trimming shortened V by 2 bases and J by 0 bases, and 5 bases separated the two germline ends. Germline V lookup: CDR1 LGHDT, CDR2 YNNKEL (reference sequence). In DNA form, the CDR3 reads TGTGCCAGCAGCCAAAGGATCTCTGGGGCCAACGTCCTGACTTTC. It encodes CASSQRISGANVLTF.

This clone was observed a single time. The rearrangement links TRBV2 to TRBJ1-2; 7 positions agree with TRBD1. V lost 8 bases and J lost 1; bases outside the gene matches: 4. CDR3 length: 13 amino acids. Germline values: CDR1 SNHLY, CDR2 FYNNEI. The CDR3 sequence: CASGTERNYGYTF. CDR3 DNA sequence: TGTGCCAGCGGGACAGAACGTAACTATGGCTACACCTTC.

This sequence joins TRBV4-2 and TRBJ1-2; D gene ambiguous. Trimming took 0 bases from V and 3 from J, leaving 14 bases between them. Germline loops: CDR1 LGHNA, CDR2 YNFKEQ. The CDR3 length is 16 residues. The DNA for the CDR3 is TGTGCCAGCAGCCAAGAGGGGTCGGTTCCCCACTATGGCTACACCTTC. It yields the protein CASSQEGSVPHYGYTF.

CDR3 residues: CASRIWTPKTLTNYGYTF. The CDR3 bases are TGTGCCAGCAGAATCTGGACTCCCAAAACCCTCACTAACTATGGCTACACCTTC. The chain recombines TRBV28 with TRBJ1-2; D gene unclear. The germline V gene encodes CDR1 MDHEN and CDR2 SYDVKM. The V gene lost 6 bases and the J gene lost 0 bases, with 23 bases spanning the gap. The CDR3 has 18 residues.

V usage is TRBV5-6 and J usage is TRBJ1-2; 8 bases align to TRBD1. The CDR3 runs 18 residues. The J segment lost 1 base and the V segment lost 3 bases, leaving 14 bases of the junction unmatched. Germline-derived CDR1 and CDR2 are SGHDT and YYEEEE. This CDR3 reads CASSSRDRTALGNYGYTF. DNA of the CDR3: TGTGCCAGCAGCTCTCGGGACAGGACCGCATTGGGTAACTATGGCTACACCTTC.

J is TRBJ1-1 and V is TRBV5-4; D gene uncertain. Trimming pared 0 bases from V and 1 base from J, leaving 7 bases between. Germline V lookup: CDR1 SGHNT, CDR2 YYREEE (reference sequence). This CDR3 spans 14 amino acids. The CDR3 DNA is TGTGCCAGCAGCTTGGCAGACAAGAACACTGAAGCTTTCTTT. It specifies CASSLADKNTEAFF.

This clone was recorded once. The genes are TRBV5-5 and TRBJ1-3, with a weak D call TRBD1 (6 bases). From germline, CDR1 is SGHKS and CDR2 YYEKEE (reference sequence). This CDR3 comprises 14 residues. Trimming pared 0 bases from V and 2 bases from J, leaving 6 bases between. CDR3 sequence (DNA): TGTGCCAGCAGCTTGGACAGGGCTGGAAACACCATATATTTT. Translating gives CASSLDRAGNTIYF.

The CDR3, as DNA: TGTGCCAGCAGCCGACGACTAGCGGGAGGGCCTGCGCAGTATTTT. Translation gives CASSRRLAGGPAQYF. This chain uses TRBV3-1 (or the pseudogene TRBV3-2) with TRBJ2-3; 14 positions agree with TRBD2. Trimming at V came to 4 bases and at J to 10 bases, leaving 7 bases not matched to a gene. The CDR3 has 15 amino acids. Germline V gene sequence: CDR1 LGHDT, CDR2 YNNKEL (reference sequence).

J is TRBJ1-1 and V is TRBV2, with 7 bases matching TRBD1. The CDR3 has 15 amino acids. Germline trimming cut 4 bases from V and 7 bases from J; bases unmatched to any gene: 12. The V gene's germline CDR1 is SNHLY and CDR2 FYNNEI. Here the CDR3 DNA reads TGTGCCAGCAGTGCCGGGACAGTGGGGTCCGGTGAAGCTTTCTTT. It yields the protein CASSAGTVGSGEAFF.

V usage is TRBV7-9 and J usage is TRBJ2-3; D is possibly TRBD2 (6 bases). Trimming pared 3 bases from V and 2 bases from J, leaving 12 bases between. CDR1 and CDR2 (germline): SEHNR, FQNEAQ (reference sequence). The CDR3 has 15 amino acids. As DNA, the CDR3 is TGTGCCAGCAGCTTCCTAGCGCCCAACACAGATACGCAGTATTTT. It codes for CASSFLAPNTDTQYF.

The J gene is TRBJ1-5, the V gene TRBV25-1, with D unclear. The germline CDR1 and CDR2 sequences are MGHDK and SYGVNS. V was pared by 3 bases and J by 0 bases, with 12 bases between. The CDR3 totals 16 residues. The CDR3, as DNA: TGTGCCAGCAGTGACTCCCCGGGTTATAGCAATCAGCCCCAGCATTTT. This codes for CASSDSPGYSNQPQHF.

The chain links TRBV5-1 to TRBJ2-7; perhaps TRBD1 as D (6 bases). There are 13 residues in the CDR3. Germline CDR1 SGHRS, CDR2 YFSETQ. Trimming took off 2 bases at V and 4 bases at J, with 10 bases between the two ends. CDR3 DNA sequence: TGCGCCAGCAGCTTACAGGGTTTGTACGAGCAGTACTTC. This sequence encodes CASSLQGLYEQYF.

The J gene is TRBJ2-1, the V gene TRBV3-1 (or the pseudogene TRBV3-2); D perhaps matches TRBD1 (6 bases). Trimming shortened V by 1 base and J by 9 bases, and 13 bases separated the two germline ends. The CDR3 runs 14 residues. Looked up from germline, CDR1 is LGHDT and CDR2 is YNNKEL (reference sequence). CDR3 nucleotides: TGTGCCAGCAGCCAAGGAACAGGGTTCGGTGAGCAGTTCTTC. This codes for CASSQGTGFGEQFF.

The chain recombines TRBV27 with TRBJ2-7; TRBD2 matches at 8 bases. Germline lookup yields CDR1 MNHEY and CDR2 SMNVEV (reference sequence). CDR3 size: 14 residues. V trimming: 5 bases; J trimming: 3 bases; junction bases outside the gene matches: 6. Here the CDR3 DNA reads TGTGCCAGCAGTCCAAGCGGGAGTCTCTACGAGCAGTACTTC. Amino acids: CASSPSGSLYEQYF.

This clone was picked up a small number of times. The V call is TRBV30, the J call TRBJ1-1; D unclear. The germline V gene encodes CDR1 GTSNPN and CDR2 SVGIG (reference sequence). This CDR3 comprises 13 residues. The V and J ends lost 0 bases and 5 bases respectively, with 10 bases between them. The CDR3 DNA reads TGTGCCTGGAGTGTAAGGGTCGAGACTGAAGCTTTCTTT. Translated, it gives CAWSVRVETEAFF.

The V gene is TRBV7-9, the J gene TRBJ1-1; TRBD1 might be the D (6 bases). V was trimmed by 6 bases and J by 7 bases, leaving 12 bases between them. Germline-derived CDR1 and CDR2 are SEHNR and FQNEAQ (reference sequence). The CDR3 is made up of 12 amino acids. The CDR3 region has the DNA TGTGCCAGCAGACCGGACAGCGTTGAAGCTTTCTTT. Its translation is CASRPDSVEAFF.

The chain carries TRBV27 and TRBJ1-6; the D gene is possibly TRBD1 (6 bases). V lost 6 bases, J lost 6 bases, and 18 bases lay in between. CDR1 MNHEY and CDR2 SMNVEV come from the germline V gene (reference sequence). This CDR3 is built from 16 residues. DNA for the CDR3: TGTGCCAGCAGCCTACAGGGTGCATCTATTAATTCACCCCTCCACTTT. It translates to CASSLQGASINSPLHF.

The genes are TRBV15 and TRBJ2-7, with 8 bases lining up with TRBD1. Germline V gives CDR1 LNHNV, CDR2 YYDKDF (reference sequence). CDR3 length: 17 residues. With V trimmed by 1 base and J by 5 bases, 13 bases remained unmatched. The CDR3 loop is CATSRANSGQGADEQYF. CDR3 DNA: TGTGCCACCAGCAGAGCGAATTCGGGGCAGGGGGCTGACGAGCAGTACTTC.